Below, 13 T cell receptor beta chains from the same sample are listed, as sequenced in a study of cytomegalovirus exposure and HLA in healthy donors. The PCR contained 60 Vbeta and 13 Jbeta primers. Only in-frame clones appear in the TCRdb table, and some are missing; sequencing was by immunoSEQ multiplex PCR. The sample yields roughly 160,000 clones, roughly four fifths seen once. The specimen sequenced was PBMCs. These receptors were collected from a female donor in good health and CMV-seronegative.

This chain joins TRBV6-5 and TRBJ1-3; D may be TRBD1 (6 bases). Germline lookup yields CDR1 MNHEY and CDR2 SVGAGI. The CDR3 has 12 amino acids. The ends were cut back, 4 bases at V and 11 bases at J, with 12 bases in the middle. CDR3 sequence (DNA): TGTGCCAGCAGTTCCAGGGGAAATGCCATATATTTT. It encodes CASSSRGNAIYF.

The chain combines TRBV7-3 with TRBJ1-1; D call uncertain. The V end was cut by 6 bases, the J end by 5 bases, with 13 bases between. Germline V gene sequence: CDR1 SGHTA, CDR2 FQGTGA. This CDR3 has 13 amino acids. The CDR3 DNA sequence: TGTGCCAGCAGTCAAGCGCCGGGAACTGAAGCTTTCTTT. It specifies CASSQAPGTEAFF.

This clone has just a few counts. V is TRBV6-6 and J is TRBJ2-3, with D possibly matching TRBD2 (5 bases). Germline assignment: CDR1 MNHNY and CDR2 SVGAGI (reference sequence). The V gene lost 3 bases and the J gene lost 5 bases, with 6 bases spanning the gap. The CDR3 extends over 12 amino acids. CDR3 in DNA: TGTGCCAGCAGTTATCGGGGAGATACGCAGTATTTT. Protein product: CASSYRGDTQYF.

The rearrangement links TRBV7-2 to TRBJ1-5; the D gene is possibly TRBD1 (6 bases). Deletions cut 5 bases from V and 5 bases from J, with 16 bases between. CDR3 length: 15 residues. CDR1 and CDR2 from the germline V gene are SGHTA and FQGNSA. The CDR3 nucleotides read TGTGCCAGCAGCGCGACGGGGGGCGTAGATCAGCCCCAGCATTTT. Translating gives CASSATGGVDQPQHF.

The chain joins TRBV9 to TRBJ1-2; 7 nucleotides match TRBD1. The CDR3 contains 15 residues. V gave up 4 bases and J gave up 2 bases; unmatched junction bases: 8. CDR1 SGDLS and CDR2 YYNGEE come from the germline V gene. The CDR3 loop is CASSNSLQGNYGYTF. Here the CDR3 DNA reads TGTGCCAGCAGCAATAGTCTACAGGGGAACTATGGCTACACCTTC.

The gene calls are TRBV29-1 and TRBJ2-1, with TRBD2 identical over 12 bases. The CDR3 runs to 15 residues. CDR1 and CDR2 from the germline V gene are SQVTM and ANQGSEA. The junction had 6 bases not matched to a gene; V was cut back by 2 bases and J by 7 bases. In DNA, the CDR3 is TGCAGCGTTGAACCCACTAGCGGGAGGTCGAATGAGCAGTTCTTC. Its translation is CSVEPTSGRSNEQFF.

The chain has TRBV5-8 and TRBJ2-7; 11 bases line up with TRBD1. V shed 8 bases, J shed 4 bases, and the junction held 5 bases outside the gene matches. The length of the CDR3 is 13 residues. Looked up from germline, CDR1 is SGHTS and CDR2 is YDEGEE. The CDR3 region has the DNA TGTGCCAGTTTTCGGGACAGGGGGTACGAGCAGTACTTC. Protein product: CASFRDRGYEQYF.

The chain couples TRBV7-8 to TRBJ1-1; tentatively, D is TRBD1 (5 bases). The germline gives CDR1 SGHVS, CDR2 FQNEAQ. V was cut by 2 bases and J by 0 bases, with 16 bases left in between. The CDR3 has 17 amino acids. The chain's CDR3 is CASSLTQRQTMNTEAFF. CDR3 in DNA: TGTGCCAGCAGCTTAACCCAGCGACAGACAATGAACACTGAAGCTTTCTTT.

This clone has just a few counts. The chain joins TRBV10-2 to TRBJ2-1; no reliable D call. Germline assignment: CDR1 WSHSY and CDR2 SAAADI. V lost 7 bases, J lost 3 bases, and 7 bases lay in between. The CDR3 runs 12 residues. CDR3 sequence (DNA): TGCGCCAGCATTTCTAGCTACAATGAGCAGTTCTTC. Translated: CASISSYNEQFF.

The chain employs TRBV6-5 and TRBJ1-5; the D gene is possibly TRBD1 (5 bases). The CDR3 loop spans 15 amino acids. CDR1 is MNHEY and CDR2 is SVGAGI in the germline V gene. Trimming removed 6 bases from V and 2 bases from J, with 14 bases in between. The CDR3 protein is CASSSGMWGNQPQHF. In DNA form, the CDR3 reads TGTGCCAGCAGCTCAGGGATGTGGGGCAATCAGCCCCAGCATTTT.

A few counts support this clone. This rearrangement joins TRBV9 to TRBJ1-1; D is ambiguous. This CDR3 region has 16 residues. V lost 0 bases, J lost 6 bases, and 18 bases lay in between. The V gene's germline CDR1 is SGDLS and CDR2 YYNGEE. CDR3 amino acids: CASSVAGGGSLSEAFF. CDR3 nucleotide sequence: TGTGCCAGCAGCGTAGCTGGCGGAGGTAGCCTCTCTGAAGCTTTCTTT.

On this clone itself: Other DNA sequences of this sample code for an identical CDR3. The V and J genes are TRBV7-9 and TRBJ1-3, with D tentatively TRBD1 (6 bases). Trimming removed 3 bases at V and 4 bases at J, with 7 bases between. This CDR3 region has 13 residues. CDR1 and CDR2 (germline): SEHNR, FQNEAQ (reference sequence). The CDR3 sequence is CASSLGAGNTIYF. The CDR3 bases are TGTGCCAGCAGCTTGGGGGCGGGAAACACCATATATTTT.

The rearrangement joins TRBV6-1 to TRBJ1-2, with 8 bases that match TRBD1. The CDR3 sequence is 14 residues long. Germline V gene sequence: CDR1 MNHNS, CDR2 SASEGT. Germline trimming cut 4 bases from V and 6 bases from J; bases unmatched to any gene: 7. CDR3 DNA: TGTGCCAGCAGTGGACGACAGGGGACGAATGGCTACACCTTC. It yields the protein CASSGRQGTNGYTF.